This passage covers 24 T cell receptor beta chains from one sample sequenced in a study of CD8+ T cells in alopecia areata. Reverse transcription of extracted RNA yielded cDNA, which provided the sequencing template. Only in-frame clones appear in the TCRdb table, and some are missing; sequencing was by immunoSEQ multiplex PCR. Among 110,000 to 150,000 clones listed, 40% to 65% were seen once. The sample in question was CD4+ T cells sorted from blood, obtained at week 0. The receptors were gathered from a human donor with alopecia areata.

This clone was seen once. The chain combines TRBV15 with TRBJ2-5; D is ambiguous. The V gene lost 3 bases and the J gene lost 3 bases, with 8 bases spanning the gap. Germline CDR1 LNHNV, CDR2 YYDKDF (reference sequence). CDR3 length: 13 residues. The CDR3 here is CATSSRQEETQYF. CDR3 bases: TGTGCCACCAGCAGCAGGCAGGAAGAGACCCAGTACTTC.

CDR3 loop: CASALQGPYEKLFF. The CDR3 DNA sequence: TGTGCCAGCGCTTTACAGGGTCCCTATGAAAAACTGTTTTTT. The chain uses TRBV6-5 and TRBJ1-4, with a weak D call TRBD1 (6 bases). Germline CDR1 and CDR2: MNHEY and SVGAGI. V lost 8 bases to trimming and J lost 6 bases, with 16 bases between them. This CDR3 comprises 14 residues.

This chain links TRBV30 with TRBJ2-2; 7 nucleotides align to TRBD1. With V trimmed by 3 bases and J by 2 bases, 3 bases remained unmatched. This CDR3 has 14 amino acids. Germline V lookup: CDR1 GTSNPN, CDR2 SVGIG (reference sequence). In DNA form, the CDR3 reads TGTGCCTGGAGCACAGGGGTAAACACCGGGGAGCTGTTTTTT. This encodes CAWSTGVNTGELFF.

The chain couples TRBV5-4 to TRBJ2-1; no definite D call. The CDR3 has 12 amino acids. V lost 5 bases and J 8 bases, leaving 11 bases between the germline ends. Germline lookup yields CDR1 SGHNT and CDR2 YYREEE (reference sequence). The CDR3 DNA follows: TGTGCCAGCAGGGAAAGTCAGGATGAGCAGTTCTTC. Translation gives CASRESQDEQFF.

This clone was seen a handful of times. In DNA, the CDR3 is TGTGCCAGCAGCTCGGGACAGGGGGCGCCTAACATTCAGTACTTC. Protein product: CASSSGQGAPNIQYF. This chain connects TRBV7-2 to TRBJ2-4; the match to TRBD1 covers 12 bases. The CDR3 contains 15 residues. Germline V gene lookup returns CDR1 SGHTA and CDR2 FQGNSA. V lost 4 bases, J lost 7 bases, and 5 bases stayed unmatched.

The chain links TRBV7-9 to TRBJ2-5, with 9 bases matching TRBD2. In germline, CDR1 is SEHNR, CDR2 FQNEAQ (reference sequence). V gave up 3 bases and J gave up 7 bases; unmatched junction bases: 12. The CDR3 is 16 residues long. The CDR3 reads CASSLTGTSSVRTQYF. DNA for the CDR3: TGTGCCAGCAGCTTGACGGGGACTAGCTCTGTCAGGACCCAGTACTTC.

V gene TRBV13 combines with J gene TRBJ1-1; TRBD1 agrees at 7 bases. Germline V lookup: CDR1 PRHDT, CDR2 FYEKMQ (reference sequence). CDR3 size: 14 residues. Trimming at V came to 5 bases and at J to 5 bases, leaving 8 bases not matched to a gene. Here the CDR3 reads CASSSRTGLTEAFF. The DNA of the CDR3 is TGTGCCAGCAGCAGCAGGACAGGTTTAACTGAAGCTTTCTTT.

This chain links TRBV23-1 with TRBJ2-1, with 7 bases identical to TRBD1. TRBV23-1 belongs to the ORF category, with a function that is uncertain. The junction had 17 bases not matched to a gene; V was cut back by 3 bases and J by 3 bases. The CDR3 runs 19 residues. The CDR3 region is CASSHPYSDRDRDYNEQFF. The CDR3 nucleotides are TGCGCCAGCAGTCACCCTTACTCTGACCGGGACAGAGACTACAATGAGCAGTTCTTC.

As for this clone: The junction departs from the called germline gene at one end, perhaps through a read error. The V call is TRBV10-3, the J call TRBJ2-6, with D tentatively TRBD2 (6 bases). This CDR3 comprises 15 residues. Germline V gene data show CDR1 as ENHRY and CDR2 as SYGVKD. CDR3 nucleotide sequence: TGTGCCATCACTGAGGGAGGCGACCTGGCCAACGTCCTGACTTTC. Amino acids: CAITEGGDLANVLTF.

This rearrangement joins TRBV9 to TRBJ2-7, with 7 bases aligning to TRBD1. The CDR3 is 15 amino acids. V dropped 4 bases and J dropped 0; count of bases not matched to a gene: 7. CDR1 and CDR2 (germline): SGDLS, YYNGEE. In nucleotides, the CDR3 is TGTGCCAGCAGCTCCGGACAGGCGAACTCCTACGAGCAGTACTTC. Its translation is CASSSGQANSYEQYF.

This chain joins TRBV18 and TRBJ2-7; D is unresolved. CDR1 and CDR2 (germline): KGHSH, LQKENI. The CDR3 spans 13 residues. With 3 bases removed from V and 1 base from J, the gap between germline ends came to 7 bases. For the CDR3, the DNA is TGTGCCAGCTCACCGTCCCAATCCTACGAGCAGTACTTC. It translates to CASSPSQSYEQYF.

The chain joins TRBV5-1 to TRBJ2-7, with D tentatively TRBD2 (6 bases). In germline, CDR1 is SGHRS, CDR2 YFSETQ. There are 14 residues in the CDR3. V gave up 0 bases and J gave up 4 bases, with 11 bases separating them. The chain's CDR3 is CASSLVGSGYEQYF. Written as DNA, the CDR3 is TGCGCCAGCAGCTTGGTCGGGAGTGGTTACGAGCAGTACTTC.

This clone occurred a few times. This chain links TRBV11-2 with TRBJ1-2; D unclear. In germline, CDR1 is SGHAT, CDR2 FQNNGV. Between the trimmed V and J ends, which lost 0 bases and 4 bases, there was a span of 3 bases. The CDR3 has 12 amino acids. CDR3 nucleotide sequence: TGTGCCAGCAGCTTAGAGGGCTATGGCTACACCTTC. This gives the protein CASSLEGYGYTF.

In DNA form, the CDR3 reads TGTGCCATCAGTGTGATAGCGGAAGAGACCCAGTACTTC. The encoded protein is CAISVIAEETQYF. The chain couples TRBV10-3 to TRBJ2-5, with D possibly matching TRBD2 (6 bases). Trimming pared 4 bases from V and 3 bases from J, leaving 9 bases between. The CDR3 sequence is 13 residues long. Germline CDR1 reads ENHRY; CDR2 reads SYGVKD.

This clone was seen more than once but under ten times. The gene calls are TRBV7-3 and TRBJ2-2, with 8 nucleotides matching TRBD1. Germline CDR1 reads SGHTA; CDR2 reads FQGTGA. This CDR3 spans 15 amino acids. V gave up 5 bases and J gave up 5 bases; unmatched junction bases: 7. The CDR3 nucleotides are TGTGCCAGCAGCATAGGGACAGGAGGGACCGGGGAGCTGTTTTTT. Encoded protein: CASSIGTGGTGELFF.

This chain links TRBV6-5 with TRBJ2-3; possible D gene TRBD1, 6 bases. V dropped 6 bases and J dropped 5 bases, with 15 bases sitting between them. The CDR3 loop spans 14 amino acids. Germline CDR1 reads MNHEY; CDR2 reads SVGAGI. CDR3 amino acids: CASSLGAGGDTQYF. CDR3 nucleotides: TGTGCCAGCAGCCTGGGGGCTGGCGGAGATACGCAGTATTTT.

The V gene is TRBV11-2, the J gene TRBJ1-4, with 9 bases that match TRBD1. With V trimmed by 6 bases and J by 5 bases, 10 bases remained unmatched. The germline gives CDR1 SGHAT, CDR2 FQNNGV. CDR3 length equals 16 residues. CDR3 coding DNA: TGTGCCAGCAGTGGGAGAAGAGGGACAGGGAATGAAAAACTGTTTTTT. Protein product: CASSGRRGTGNEKLFF.

This chain connects TRBV5-6 to TRBJ2-5; 11 nucleotides line up with TRBD2. The V and J ends lost 2 bases and 5 bases, in that order; junction bases with no gene match: 5. The germline gives CDR1 SGHDT, CDR2 YYEEEE. The CDR3 consists of 15 residues. The CDR3 DNA follows: TGTGCCAGCAGCTTCTTAGCGGGAGGGCCGGAGACCCAGTACTTC. The encoded protein is CASSFLAGGPETQYF.

This clone has a count of ten or more. The chain links TRBV19 to TRBJ1-5; TRBD1 matches at 9 bases. This CDR3 is built from 15 residues. Germline loops: CDR1 LNHDA, CDR2 SQIVND (reference sequence). J lost 6 bases, V lost 3 bases, and 6 bases had no gene match. This CDR3 reads CASSIPGQGTQPQHF. CDR3 sequence (DNA): TGTGCCAGTAGTATTCCGGGACAGGGTACTCAGCCCCAGCATTTT.

J is TRBJ2-1 and V is TRBV7-2, with D unclear. Between the trimmed V and J ends, which lost 3 bases and 5 bases, there was a span of 11 bases. This CDR3 spans 14 amino acids. Looked up from germline, CDR1 is SGHTA and CDR2 is FQGNSA. CDR3 region: CASSLMSQNNEQFF. In DNA form, the CDR3 reads TGTGCCAGCAGCTTGATGAGTCAGAACAATGAGCAGTTCTTC.

As DNA, the CDR3 is TGTGCCAGCAGCGCGACCCTGGATGGGTACGGCTACACCTTC. Its translation: CASSATLDGYGYTF. The chain is built from TRBV11-2 and TRBJ1-2; D call uncertain. V gave up 5 bases and J gave up 8 bases, with 18 bases separating them. The CDR3 runs to 14 residues. Germline loops: CDR1 SGHAT, CDR2 FQNNGV.

On this clone: Other DNA sequences of this sample code for an identical CDR3. The chain is built from TRBV7-3 and TRBJ2-7; 14 bases fit TRBD2. The CDR3 is made up of 14 amino acids. Trimming removed 4 bases from V and 6 bases from J; junction bases left unmatched: 2. From germline, CDR1 is SGHTA and CDR2 FQGTGA. The CDR3 bases are TGTGCCAGCAGCTCAGGGACTAGCGGGAGCGAGCAGTACTTC. This sequence encodes CASSSGTSGSEQYF.

The rearrangement uses TRBV6-5 and TRBJ2-3; D may be TRBD2 (6 bases). Germline CDR1 and CDR2: MNHEY and SVGAGI. CDR3 length equals 13 residues. V lost 8 bases and J lost 6, with 15 bases in between. CDR3 bases: TGTGCCAGCGGAAGAACCGGAGGGGATACGCAGTATTTT. As protein: CASGRTGGDTQYF.

Comments on this clone: The junction and the germline gene differ at one end; a read error may be behind it. This chain joins TRBV20-1 and TRBJ2-7, with D maybe TRBD1 (7 bases). Germline CDR1 DFQATT, CDR2 SNEGSKA (reference sequence). The CDR3 extends over 11 amino acids. In DNA, the CDR3 is TGCAGTGCTAGAGATAAGGCAGGGGGGAAATTC. Its translation: CSARDKAGGKF.